A few counts support the clone carrying this T cell receptor (beta chain). Only in-frame clones appear in the TCRdb table, and some are missing; sequencing was by immunoSEQ multiplex PCR. The table has 400,000 to 500,000 clones, 76% seen once. The source of the sample is a study of shared clonotypes between healthy human individuals. The CDR3 sequence is 13 residues long. Trimming took 1 base from V and 5 from J, leaving 9 bases between them. The germline V gene has CDR1 SGHRS and CDR2 YFSETQ. The sequenced material came from PBMCs. This sequence joins TRBV5-1 and TRBJ2-5; D uncertain. This clonotype was obtained from a woman aged 40 to 50 in good health. Some clones in this sample may be carry-over from other donors' samples. As DNA, the CDR3 is TGCGCCAGCAGCTTGTTGGTCGGCGAGACCCAGTACTTC. Protein sequence: CASSLLVGETQYF.